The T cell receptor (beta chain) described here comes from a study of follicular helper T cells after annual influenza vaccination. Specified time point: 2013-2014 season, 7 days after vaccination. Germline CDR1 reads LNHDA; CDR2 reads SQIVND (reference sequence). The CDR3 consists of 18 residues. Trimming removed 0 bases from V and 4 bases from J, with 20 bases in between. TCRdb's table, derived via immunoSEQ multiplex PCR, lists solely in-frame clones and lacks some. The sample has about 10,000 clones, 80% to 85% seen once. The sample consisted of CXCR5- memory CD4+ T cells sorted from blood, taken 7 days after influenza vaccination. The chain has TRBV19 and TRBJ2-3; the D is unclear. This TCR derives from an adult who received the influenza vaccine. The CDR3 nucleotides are TGTGCCAGTAGTATAGATATTGCACTGCCTCCGAAGGCAGATACGCAGTATTTT. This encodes CASSIDIALPPKADTQYF.